These T cell receptor beta chains were read from a single sample in a study of CD8 T cells in ankylosing spondylitis. TCRdb called the 5' RACE reads again in MiXCR, with one record for every CDR3 protein. Of some 350,000 distinct CDR3 sequences in the sample, 14% to 15% are singletons; the top ten hold 1.1%. The sample was blood, either unsorted or a sorted T cell fraction (not recorded which). The receptors derive from a male donor with ankylosing spondylitis or in good health (not recorded which). Each CDR3 is given with its conserved first and last residue. The D gene is left open where the match is weak. Size values are once, few and many counts, or a class for expanded clones, and some rows have none.

CDR3 protein: CASSISSTDTQYF
V gene: TRBV5-1
D gene: -
J gene: TRBJ2-3
clone size: -

CDR3 protein: CSARGPAEEQFF
V gene: TRBV20-1
D gene: -
J gene: TRBJ2-1
clone size: many

CDR3 protein: CASSLEGASVGEQFF
V gene: TRBV5-1
D gene: -
J gene: TRBJ2-1
clone size: -

CDR3 protein: CASRINTNTGELFF
V gene: TRBV6-1
D gene: -
J gene: TRBJ2-2
clone size: few

CDR3 protein: CSARDGRGGTEAFF
V gene: TRBV20-1
D gene: -
J gene: TRBJ1-1
clone size: many

CDR3 protein: CSVSFLGRITEAFF
V gene: TRBV29-1
D gene: -
J gene: TRBJ1-1
clone size: many

CDR3 protein: CSANQGQAEAFF
V gene: TRBV20-1
D gene: -
J gene: TRBJ1-1
clone size: many

CDR3 protein: CASSQDSYYRRRPNMNTEAFF
V gene: TRBV3-1
D gene: -
J gene: TRBJ1-1
clone size: few

CDR3 protein: CASSMWAATYGYTF
V gene: TRBV19
D gene: -
J gene: TRBJ1-2
clone size: -

CDR3 protein: CSLQPKGGGYSGELFF
V gene: TRBV29-1
D gene: -
J gene: TRBJ2-2
clone size: few

CDR3 protein: CASSPDTVTGELFF
V gene: TRBV5-1
D gene: -
J gene: TRBJ2-2
clone size: few

CDR3 protein: CASSFGGDEKLFF
V gene: TRBV12-3/TRBV12-4
D gene: -
J gene: TRBJ1-4
clone size: few

CDR3 protein: CASRDPGRIAFF
V gene: TRBV6-5
D gene: -
J gene: TRBJ1-1
clone size: -

CDR3 protein: CASSQGAQQPQHF
V gene: TRBV6-2/TRBV6-3
D gene: TRBD1
J gene: TRBJ1-5
clone size: -

CDR3 protein: CASSYSMGRETQYF
V gene: TRBV6-5
D gene: -
J gene: TRBJ2-5
clone size: -

CDR3 protein: CASSLLMGGNEQFF
V gene: TRBV11-2
D gene: -
J gene: TRBJ2-1
clone size: -

CDR3 protein: CASSKRVATSDRTDTQYF
V gene: TRBV11-2
D gene: TRBD2
J gene: TRBJ2-3
clone size: -

CDR3 protein: CASSPDGRYNYEQYF
V gene: TRBV5-1
D gene: TRBD2
J gene: TRBJ2-7
clone size: few

CDR3 protein: CASSGLTEAFF
V gene: TRBV7-2
D gene: -
J gene: TRBJ1-1
clone size: many

CDR3 protein: CASGRDGTYEQYF
V gene: TRBV27
D gene: -
J gene: TRBJ2-7
clone size: few

CDR3 protein: CASSQGSYEQYF
V gene: TRBV3-1
D gene: -
J gene: TRBJ2-7
clone size: many

CDR3 protein: CASSPPRTDRSYEQFF
V gene: TRBV4-1
D gene: -
J gene: TRBJ2-1
clone size: -

CDR3 protein: CASSLTGVTEAFF
V gene: TRBV11-2
D gene: TRBD1
J gene: TRBJ1-1
clone size: few

CDR3 protein: CASSWVKSGTRNIQYF
V gene: TRBV6-2/TRBV6-3
D gene: -
J gene: TRBJ2-4
clone size: -

CDR3 protein: CASSPLPTSGAANTGELFF
V gene: TRBV5-1
D gene: TRBD2
J gene: TRBJ2-2
clone size: few

CDR3 protein: CASSAFGGLGNTEAFF
V gene: TRBV5-6
D gene: -
J gene: TRBJ1-1
clone size: few

CDR3 protein: CASSPGASSGRNWNTGELFF
V gene: TRBV11-1
D gene: TRBD2
J gene: TRBJ2-2
clone size: -

CDR3 protein: CASRTRGLGSNQPQHF
V gene: TRBV19
D gene: -
J gene: TRBJ1-5
clone size: few

CDR3 protein: CASSQGPSGEQFF
V gene: TRBV14
D gene: -
J gene: TRBJ2-1
clone size: -

CDR3 protein: CASGRLTGGFEQYF
V gene: TRBV3-1
D gene: TRBD1
J gene: TRBJ2-7
clone size: -

CDR3 protein: CAWSRTSLQADTQYF
V gene: TRBV30
D gene: TRBD2
J gene: TRBJ2-3
clone size: -

CDR3 protein: CASSLGQGSADTQYF
V gene: TRBV11-2
D gene: TRBD1
J gene: TRBJ2-3
clone size: -

CDR3 protein: CASSLGQGFFVDTQYF
V gene: TRBV5-5
D gene: TRBD1
J gene: TRBJ2-3
clone size: few

CDR3 protein: CASRRTGQRTEAFF
V gene: TRBV27
D gene: TRBD1
J gene: TRBJ1-1
clone size: -

CDR3 protein: CASSPRPGYNEQFF
V gene: TRBV18
D gene: -
J gene: TRBJ2-1
clone size: -

CDR3 protein: CASRQGAGQPQHF
V gene: TRBV4-1
D gene: TRBD1
J gene: TRBJ1-5
clone size: few

CDR3 protein: CAERGHPEPANTGELFF
V gene: TRBV5-4
D gene: -
J gene: TRBJ2-2
clone size: -

CDR3 protein: CASSLEPGRGQETQYF
V gene: TRBV4-1
D gene: TRBD2
J gene: TRBJ2-5
clone size: -

CDR3 protein: CSASHGNEQFF
V gene: TRBV20-1
D gene: -
J gene: TRBJ2-1
clone size: few

CDR3 protein: CSAIDREGEKLFF
V gene: TRBV20-1
D gene: TRBD1
J gene: TRBJ1-4
clone size: -

CDR3 protein: CASSPQGARSGANVLTF
V gene: TRBV4-1
D gene: TRBD1
J gene: TRBJ2-6
clone size: -

CDR3 protein: CASSPQGGGNEQFF
V gene: TRBV5-1
D gene: -
J gene: TRBJ2-1
clone size: -

CDR3 protein: CASSRKRGRGGTQYF
V gene: TRBV28
D gene: -
J gene: TRBJ2-3
clone size: -

CDR3 protein: CASSPAVLYNEQFF
V gene: TRBV7-2
D gene: -
J gene: TRBJ2-1
clone size: -

CDR3 protein: CASSKAPTNEKLFF
V gene: TRBV21-1
D gene: -
J gene: TRBJ1-4
clone size: -

CDR3 protein: CATSRDRPPDTQYF
V gene: TRBV15
D gene: -
J gene: TRBJ2-3
clone size: many

CDR3 protein: CASSLQGMRVTGELFF
V gene: TRBV7-9
D gene: -
J gene: TRBJ2-2
clone size: -

CDR3 protein: CASSQIGQAANYGYTF
V gene: TRBV3-1
D gene: TRBD1
J gene: TRBJ1-2
clone size: -

CDR3 protein: CASSQGQGDNSPLHF
V gene: TRBV7-9
D gene: TRBD1
J gene: TRBJ1-6
clone size: -